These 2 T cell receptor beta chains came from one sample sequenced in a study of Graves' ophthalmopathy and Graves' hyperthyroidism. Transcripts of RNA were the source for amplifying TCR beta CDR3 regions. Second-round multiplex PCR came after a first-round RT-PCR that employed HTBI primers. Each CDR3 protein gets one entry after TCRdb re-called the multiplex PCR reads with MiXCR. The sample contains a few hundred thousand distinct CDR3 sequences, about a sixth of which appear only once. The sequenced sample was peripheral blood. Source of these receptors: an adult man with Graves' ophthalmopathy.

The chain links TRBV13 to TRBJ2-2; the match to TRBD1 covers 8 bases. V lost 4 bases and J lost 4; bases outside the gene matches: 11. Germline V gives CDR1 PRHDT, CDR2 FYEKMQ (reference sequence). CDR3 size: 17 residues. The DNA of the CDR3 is TGTGCCAGCAGCTCAACCCACCGGGACAGGATCACCGGGGAGCTGTTTTTT. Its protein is CASSSTHRDRITGELFF.

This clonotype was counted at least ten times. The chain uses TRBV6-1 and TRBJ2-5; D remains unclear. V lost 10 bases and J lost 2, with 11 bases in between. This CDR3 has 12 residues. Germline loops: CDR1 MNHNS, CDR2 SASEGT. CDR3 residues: CAIAWGQETQYF. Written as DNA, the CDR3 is TGTGCCATAGCATGGGGTCAAGAGACCCAGTACTTC.